The clone carrying this TCR beta chain was detected a few times. Using immunoSEQ multiplex PCR, the repertoire was profiled, and TCRdb retains in-frame clones only, with some absent. The repertoire holds more than 300,000 clones, with around 83% as singletons. Recovered status in Cohort 3 required two negative PCRs, clearance, or symptom resolution. The data stem from a study of blood T cell repertoires in COVID-19. There are 15 residues in the CDR3. Trimming shortened V by 0 bases and J by 2 bases, and 9 bases separated the two germline ends. CDR1 and CDR2 from the germline V gene are SGHNT and YYREEE (reference sequence).

The chain combines TRBV5-4 with TRBJ1-3, with a possible D match to TRBD1 (6 bases). The sequence was collected from a woman aged 50 to 60 who had recovered from COVID-19. The specimen sequenced was PBMCs or T cells enriched from blood (not recorded which). CDR3 in DNA: TGTGCCAGCAGCTTGGGATCAGGGGCTGGAAACACCATATATTTT. Its translation is CASSLGSGAGNTIYF.